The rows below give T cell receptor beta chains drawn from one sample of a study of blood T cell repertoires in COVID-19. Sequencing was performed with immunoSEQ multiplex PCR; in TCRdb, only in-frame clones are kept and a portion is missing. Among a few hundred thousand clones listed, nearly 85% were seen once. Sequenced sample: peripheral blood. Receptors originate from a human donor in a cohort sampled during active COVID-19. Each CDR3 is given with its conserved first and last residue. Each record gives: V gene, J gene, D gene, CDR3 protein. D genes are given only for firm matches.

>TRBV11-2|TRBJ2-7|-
CASSRPEGTYEQYF
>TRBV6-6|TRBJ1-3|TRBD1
CASRGTGASRNTIYF
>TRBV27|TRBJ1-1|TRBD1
CASSPIGQGARVTEAFF
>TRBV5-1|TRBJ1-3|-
CASSAGTYSLVDTIYF
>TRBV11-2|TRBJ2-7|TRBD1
CASSSHLRDRAEQYF
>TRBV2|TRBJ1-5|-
CASSVQGGQPQHF
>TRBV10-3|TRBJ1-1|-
CAISEEGDTEAFF
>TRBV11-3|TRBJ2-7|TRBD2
CASSYGGGYEQYF
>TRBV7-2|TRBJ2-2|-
CASSFYRELIPGELFF
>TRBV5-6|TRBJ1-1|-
CASSLYRAEAFF
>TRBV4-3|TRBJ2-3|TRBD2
CASSQTGLAGPDTQYF
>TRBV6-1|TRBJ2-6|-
CASSDRVSGANVLTF
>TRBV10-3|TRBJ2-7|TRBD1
CAISWGQGRNEQYF
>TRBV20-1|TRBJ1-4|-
CSAFLNEKLFF
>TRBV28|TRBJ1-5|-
CASTRLSNQPQHF